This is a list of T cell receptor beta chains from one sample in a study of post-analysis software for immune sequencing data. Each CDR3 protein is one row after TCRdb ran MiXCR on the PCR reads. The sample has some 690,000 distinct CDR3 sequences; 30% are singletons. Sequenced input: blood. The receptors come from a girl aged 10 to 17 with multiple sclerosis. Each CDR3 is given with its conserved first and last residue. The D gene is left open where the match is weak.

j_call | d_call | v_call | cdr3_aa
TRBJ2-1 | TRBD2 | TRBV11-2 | CASSRLGTSGSTNEQFF
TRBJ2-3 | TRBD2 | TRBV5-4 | CASSHKRGGLADTQYF
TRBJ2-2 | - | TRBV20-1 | CSARGPVQGGTGELFF
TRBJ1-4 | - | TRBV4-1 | CASSQARYEKLFF
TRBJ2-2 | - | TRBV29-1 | CSARGGGVAGELFF
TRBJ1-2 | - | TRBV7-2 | CASTDTKYGYTF
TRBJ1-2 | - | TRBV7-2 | CASTPGVFYVGYTF
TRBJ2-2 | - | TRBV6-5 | CASSYRRIVGWTGELFF
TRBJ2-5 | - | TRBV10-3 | CAISTPGQEGTRYF
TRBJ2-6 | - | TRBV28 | CASTMTVANVLTF
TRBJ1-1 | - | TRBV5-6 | CASSLLIPNTEAFF
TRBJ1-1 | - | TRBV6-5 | CATGHTEAFF
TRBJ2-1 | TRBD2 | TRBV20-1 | CSAGTSGPNEQFF
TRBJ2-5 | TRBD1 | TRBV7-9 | CASSPGTGGLDEQYF
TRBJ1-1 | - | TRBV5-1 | CASSLRSSRENTEVFF
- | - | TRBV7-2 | CASSSQVGFEETQYF
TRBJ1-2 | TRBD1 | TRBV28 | CASSKQGRGSGYTF
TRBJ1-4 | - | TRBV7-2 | CASSSSPNNHEKLFF
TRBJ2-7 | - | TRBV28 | CASSFPGGSYEQYF
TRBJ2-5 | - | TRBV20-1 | CSASSLETQYF
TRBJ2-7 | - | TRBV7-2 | CASSSNPKYEQYF
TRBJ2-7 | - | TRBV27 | CASRGPRGEQYF
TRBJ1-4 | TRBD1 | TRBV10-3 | CAIRVGTGIEKLFF
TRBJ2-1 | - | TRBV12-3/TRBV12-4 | CASSPQWDWRSSDEQFF
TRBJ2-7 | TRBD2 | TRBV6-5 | CASSRPLAGGNEQYF
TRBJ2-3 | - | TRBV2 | CASRPQSTDTQYF
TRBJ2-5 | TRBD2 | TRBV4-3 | CASSQDSGGGTQYF
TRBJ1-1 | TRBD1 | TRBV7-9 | CASSLGQGVLEAFF
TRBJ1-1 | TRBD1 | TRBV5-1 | CASSLVVTGGGAEAFF
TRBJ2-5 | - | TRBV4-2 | CASSQDKRVETQYF
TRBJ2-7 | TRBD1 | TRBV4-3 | CASSQATNRGAKQYF
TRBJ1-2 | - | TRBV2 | CASSRGGLGYTF
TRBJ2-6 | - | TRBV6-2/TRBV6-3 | CASTLTRSSGANVLTF
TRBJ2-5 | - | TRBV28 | CASSSRVLQETQYF
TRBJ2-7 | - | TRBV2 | CASNEAGSRVGGEQYF
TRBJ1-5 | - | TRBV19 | CASGGDNQPQHF
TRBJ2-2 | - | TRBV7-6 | CASSQTRNTGELFF
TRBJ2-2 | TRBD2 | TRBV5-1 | CASSLDVGRAGGELFF
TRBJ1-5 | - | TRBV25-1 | CASSEAGIGQPQHF
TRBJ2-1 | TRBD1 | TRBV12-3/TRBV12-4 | CASSLMGQGREQFF
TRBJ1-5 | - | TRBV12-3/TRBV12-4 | CASSLATPGQPQHF
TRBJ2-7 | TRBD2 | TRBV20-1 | CSAPTSGLSYEQYF
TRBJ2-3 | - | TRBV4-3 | CASSRHRAGGGDTQYF
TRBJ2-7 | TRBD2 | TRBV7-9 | CASRGVWGTYEQYF
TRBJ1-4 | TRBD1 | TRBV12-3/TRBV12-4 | CASSLDQGAAEKLFF
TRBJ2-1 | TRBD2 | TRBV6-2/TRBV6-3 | CASRRFSGDDNEQFF
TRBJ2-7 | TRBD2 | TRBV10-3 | CAISRLAGVEQYF